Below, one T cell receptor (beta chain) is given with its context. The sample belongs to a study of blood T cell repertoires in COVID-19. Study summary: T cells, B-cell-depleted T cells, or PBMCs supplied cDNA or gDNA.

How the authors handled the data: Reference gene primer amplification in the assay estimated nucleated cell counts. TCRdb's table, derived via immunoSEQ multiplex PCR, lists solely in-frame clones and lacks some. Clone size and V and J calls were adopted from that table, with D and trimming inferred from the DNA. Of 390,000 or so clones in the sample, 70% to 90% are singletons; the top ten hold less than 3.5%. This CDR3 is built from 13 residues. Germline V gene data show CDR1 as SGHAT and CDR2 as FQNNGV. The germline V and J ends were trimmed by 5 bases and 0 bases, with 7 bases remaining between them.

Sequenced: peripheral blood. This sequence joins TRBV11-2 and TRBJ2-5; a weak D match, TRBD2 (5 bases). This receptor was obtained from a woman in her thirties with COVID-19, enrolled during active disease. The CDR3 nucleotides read TGTGCCAGCAGCCGCGGGTACCAAGAGACCCAGTACTTC. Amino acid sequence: CASSRGYQETQYF.